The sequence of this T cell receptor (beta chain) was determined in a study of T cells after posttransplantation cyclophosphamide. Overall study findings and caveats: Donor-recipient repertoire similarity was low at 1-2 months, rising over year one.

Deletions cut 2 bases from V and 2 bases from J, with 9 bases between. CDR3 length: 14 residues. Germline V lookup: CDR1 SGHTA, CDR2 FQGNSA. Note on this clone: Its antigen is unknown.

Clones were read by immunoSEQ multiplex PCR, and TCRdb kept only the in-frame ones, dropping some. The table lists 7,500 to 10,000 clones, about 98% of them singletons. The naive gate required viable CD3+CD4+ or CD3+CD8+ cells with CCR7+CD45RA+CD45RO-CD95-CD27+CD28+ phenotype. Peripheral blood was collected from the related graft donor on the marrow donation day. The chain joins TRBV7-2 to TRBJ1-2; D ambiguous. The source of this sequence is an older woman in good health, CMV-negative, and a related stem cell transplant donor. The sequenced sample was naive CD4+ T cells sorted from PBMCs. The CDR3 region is CASSLTAGNYGYTF. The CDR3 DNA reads TGTGCCAGCAGCTTAACGGCGGGGAACTATGGCTACACCTTC.